These 20 T cell receptor beta chains share one sample of origin, sequenced in a study of spatial heterogeneity in lung cancer. As to time point: sample taken at primary tumor resection. Researchers sequenced whole RNA taken from tumor, nontumor lung or frozen PBMC without sorting. TCRdb used MiXCR to reprocess the 5' RACE reads, holding one entry per CDR3 protein. This sample carries 89,000 or so distinct CDR3 sequences, around 21% of them seen once, and the ten largest clones take 6.2%. Sample: PBMCs, taken at surgery. The receptors derive from a male donor with early-stage non-small cell lung cancer.

This clonotype has a handful of counts. The gene calls are TRBV7-9 and TRBJ2-1; unclear D gene. V lost 5 bases and J lost 8, with 16 bases in between. This CDR3 has 14 residues. The germline V gene encodes CDR1 SEHNR and CDR2 FQNEAQ (reference sequence). This CDR3 is CASSPGFQSYEQFF. For the CDR3, the DNA is TGTGCCAGCAGCCCCGGGTTCCAGTCGTATGAGCAGTTCTTC.

This clonotype was recorded a few times. V gene TRBV28 combines with J gene TRBJ1-2; D is perhaps TRBD1 (5 bases). The V end was cut by 8 bases, the J end by 0 bases, with 10 bases between. The CDR3 has 13 amino acids. The germline CDR1 and CDR2 sequences are MDHEN and SYDVKM. Written as DNA, the CDR3 is TGTGCCAGCGGACGGGGGACTAACTATGGCTACACCTTC. This encodes CASGRGTNYGYTF.

The chain combines TRBV5-1 with TRBJ2-3; 7 positions agree with TRBD2. The CDR3 has 17 residues. CDR1 and CDR2 from the germline V gene are SGHRS and YFSETQ. V shed 4 bases and J 5 bases; nucleotides not matched to a gene: 16. Here the CDR3 reads CASSRTSGGSQVDTQYF. As DNA, the CDR3 is TGCGCCAGCAGCCGAACGTCCGGCGGGAGTCAAGTAGATACGCAGTATTTT.

The CDR3 is CASSYSTGMRTNEKLFF. In DNA, the CDR3 is TGTGCCAGCAGTTACTCGACAGGGATGAGGACTAATGAAAAACTGTTTTTT. This sequence joins TRBV6-2 or TRBV6-3 and TRBJ1-4, with 7 bases fitting TRBD1. CDR1 MNHEY and CDR2 SVGEGT come from the germline V gene. The J segment lost 2 bases and the V segment lost 0 bases, leaving 6 bases of the junction unmatched. The CDR3 loop spans 17 amino acids.

The chain uses TRBV6-2 or TRBV6-3 and TRBJ2-7; D not resolved. The V gene lost 0 bases and the J gene lost 2 bases, with 5 bases spanning the gap. The CDR3 runs to 13 residues. CDR1 and CDR2 (germline): MNHEY, SVGEGT. CDR3 coding DNA: TGTGCCAGCAGTTACTCTTCCGCCTACGAGCAGTACTTC. It yields the protein CASSYSSAYEQYF.

This clonotype was seen more than once but under ten times. The genes are TRBV19 and TRBJ1-3; 7 bases agree with TRBD1. The CDR3 has 14 amino acids. The J segment lost 7 bases and the V segment lost 6 bases, leaving 9 bases of the junction unmatched. CDR1 and CDR2 (germline): LNHDA, SQIVND (reference sequence). CDR3 sequence reads: CASSLRQGGNTIYF. In nucleotides, the CDR3 is TGTGCCAGTAGCCTACGACAGGGTGGGAACACCATATATTTT.

This chain connects TRBV10-1 to TRBJ1-1; 8 nucleotides match TRBD1. Germline V gene lookup returns CDR1 WNHNN and CDR2 SYGVQD (reference sequence). The CDR3 totals 17 residues. Losses at the gene ends were 6 bases for V and 0 bases for J; bases not matched to a gene: 12. In DNA form, the CDR3 reads TGCGCCAGCAGGACAGGGGCACCCCCCACCTTGAACACTGAAGCTTTCTTT. Translating gives CASRTGAPPTLNTEAFF.

This clonotype was seen ten or more times. V is TRBV6-5 and J is TRBJ1-1; possible D gene TRBD1, 5 bases. The V and J ends lost 6 bases and 0 bases respectively, with 26 bases between them. From germline, CDR1 is MNHEY and CDR2 SVGAGI. This CDR3 contains 19 residues. The CDR3 here is CASSQNRGDWDDVNTEAFF. The CDR3 nucleotides read TGTGCCAGCAGCCAGAACCGGGGGGATTGGGATGATGTGAACACTGAAGCTTTCTTT.

This clonotype is a singleton in its sample. The J gene is TRBJ1-1, the V gene TRBV4-1, with D uncertain. Germline CDR1 reads MGHRA; CDR2 reads YSYEKL. Trimming shortened V by 3 bases and J by 4 bases, and 12 bases separated the two germline ends. This CDR3 region has 14 residues. The CDR3 nucleotides are TGCGCCAGCAGCCAGATGACCATGGGCACTGAAGCTTTCTTT. Amino acid sequence: CASSQMTMGTEAFF.

The chain uses TRBV3-1 and TRBJ2-5, with D uncertain. The V gene lost 4 bases and the J gene lost 5 bases, with 17 bases spanning the gap. This CDR3 is built from 15 residues. Germline V gene lookup returns CDR1 LGHDT and CDR2 YNNKEL (reference sequence). CDR3 nucleotide sequence: TGTGCCAGCAGCCCGGCCGTGGGCCGAAGGGAGACCCAGTACTTC. Encoded protein: CASSPAVGRRETQYF.

The sample holds a few counts of this clonotype. The V gene is TRBV9, the J gene TRBJ2-7, with 8 bases fitting TRBD2. The trim removed 3 bases at V and 3 bases at J, leaving 8 bases unmatched. The germline V gene encodes CDR1 SGDLS and CDR2 YYNGEE. The CDR3 sequence is 15 residues long. CDR3 region: CASSAASGLNYEQYF. DNA for the CDR3: TGTGCCAGCAGCGCCGCTAGCGGGCTTAACTACGAGCAGTACTTC.

Ten or more counts support this clonotype. This chain joins TRBV28 and TRBJ1-1, with no clear D. The CDR3 runs to 13 residues. In germline, CDR1 is MDHEN, CDR2 SYDVKM. V lost 6 bases and J lost 3, with 11 bases in between. The CDR3 region is CASSLTGYTEAFF. CDR3 nucleotides: TGTGCCAGCAGCCTCACGGGCTACACTGAAGCTTTCTTT.

This clonotype was counted only a few times. The V gene is TRBV12-3 or TRBV12-4, the J gene TRBJ1-2; 8 nucleotides agree with TRBD1. The CDR3 spans 13 residues. The junction had 7 bases not matched to a gene; V was cut back by 5 bases and J by 8 bases. CDR3 protein: CASSVGQGWGYTF. The CDR3, as DNA: TGTGCCAGCAGTGTAGGACAGGGTTGGGGCTACACCTTC.

The V and J genes are TRBV7-2 and TRBJ2-5; D uncertain. This CDR3 comprises 13 residues. The germline V gene has CDR1 SGHTA and CDR2 FQGNSA. The V and J ends lost 1 base and 9 bases respectively, with 12 bases between them. The CDR3 region has the DNA TGTGCCAGCAGCTTAGGGAAGGGTAGGGCCCAGTACTTC. Amino acid sequence: CASSLGKGRAQYF.

This clonotype has only a few counts. This chain connects TRBV6-2 or TRBV6-3 to TRBJ2-7; weak D call: TRBD2 (6 bases). Between the trimmed V and J ends, which lost 2 bases and 4 bases, there was a span of 12 bases. The CDR3 length is 14 residues. Germline CDR1 and CDR2: MNHEY and SVGEGT. The CDR3 loop reads CASSYGGALYEQYF. The DNA for the CDR3 is TGTGCCAGCAGTTACGGCGGGGCTCTATACGAGCAGTACTTC.

The V and J genes are TRBV28 and TRBJ2-7; D gene uncertain. Trimming shortened V by 3 bases and J by 2 bases, and 8 bases separated the two germline ends. CDR3 length: 13 residues. The germline gives CDR1 MDHEN, CDR2 SYDVKM. The CDR3 loop reads CASSFVGTYEQYF. The CDR3 DNA sequence: TGTGCCAGCAGTTTTGTGGGGACCTACGAGCAGTACTTC.

This clonotype was observed at least ten times. The V and J genes are TRBV9 and TRBJ1-2; D might be TRBD1 (5 bases). This CDR3 is 15 amino acids long. Germline CDR1 SGDLS, CDR2 YYNGEE. V lost 4 bases to trimming and J lost 0 bases, with 13 bases between them. The CDR3 protein is CASSLILTANYGYTF. The CDR3 DNA is TGTGCCAGCAGCCTAATTCTGACAGCTAACTATGGCTACACCTTC. The complete variable domain, with remaining parts taken from reference TRBV9 and TRBJ1-2, reads DSGVTQTPKHLITATGQRVTLRCSPRSGDLSVYWYQQSLDQGLQFLIQYYNGEERAKGNILERFSAQQFPDLHSELNLSSLELGDSALYFCASSLILTANYGYTFGSGTRLTVV.

At least ten counts were recorded for this clonotype. The gene calls are TRBV6-1 and TRBJ2-7; D is ambiguous. The CDR3 covers 13 residues. The V end lost 6 bases, the J end lost 4 bases, and 13 bases lay between the germline ends. Germline CDR1 MNHNS, CDR2 SASEGT. The CDR3 here is CASSNPPGYEQYF. In nucleotides, the CDR3 is TGTGCCAGCAGCAACCCTCCCGGGTACGAGCAGTACTTC.

This clonotype was counted between two and nine times. This chain joins TRBV2 and TRBJ1-5; possibly TRBD1 for D (5 bases). The ends were cut back, 4 bases at V and 4 bases at J, with 5 bases in the middle. This CDR3 has 12 residues. Germline V lookup: CDR1 SNHLY, CDR2 FYNNEI. The CDR3 sequence: CASSGGNQPQHF. CDR3 coding DNA: TGTGCCAGCAGTGGGGGGAATCAGCCCCAGCATTTT.

The chain uses TRBV7-2 and TRBJ2-2; 9 nucleotides align to TRBD1. V lost 5 bases to trimming and J lost 7 bases; unmatched junction nucleotides: 8. CDR1 SGHTA and CDR2 FQGNSA come from the germline V gene. The CDR3 covers 15 residues. Here the CDR3 DNA reads TGTGCCAGCAGCCCGGGACAGGGTAGGATCGGGGAGCTGTTTTTT. Amino acids: CASSPGQGRIGELFF.